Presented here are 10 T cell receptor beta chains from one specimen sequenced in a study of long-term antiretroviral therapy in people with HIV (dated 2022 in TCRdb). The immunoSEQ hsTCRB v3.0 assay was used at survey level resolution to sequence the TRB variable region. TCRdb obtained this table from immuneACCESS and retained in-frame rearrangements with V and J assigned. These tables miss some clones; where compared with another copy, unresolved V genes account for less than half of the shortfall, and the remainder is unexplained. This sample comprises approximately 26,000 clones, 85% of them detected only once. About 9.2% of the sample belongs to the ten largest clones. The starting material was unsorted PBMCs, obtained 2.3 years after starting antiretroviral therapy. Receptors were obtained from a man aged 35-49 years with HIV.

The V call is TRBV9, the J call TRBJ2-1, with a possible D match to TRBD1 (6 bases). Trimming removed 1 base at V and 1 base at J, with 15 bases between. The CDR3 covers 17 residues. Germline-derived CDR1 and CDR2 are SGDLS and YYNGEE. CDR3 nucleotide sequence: TGTGCCAGCAGCGTAAGCAAAAAGGGGGATTCCTACAATGAGCAGTTCTTC. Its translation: CASSVSKKGDSYNEQFF.

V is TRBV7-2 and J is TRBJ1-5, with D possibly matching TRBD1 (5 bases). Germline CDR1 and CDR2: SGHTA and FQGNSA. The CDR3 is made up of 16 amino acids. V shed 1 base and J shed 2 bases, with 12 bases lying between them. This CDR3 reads CASSLDRGGGNQPQHF. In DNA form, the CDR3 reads TGTGCCAGCAGCTTAGATCGTGGAGGGGGCAATCAGCCCCAGCATTTT.

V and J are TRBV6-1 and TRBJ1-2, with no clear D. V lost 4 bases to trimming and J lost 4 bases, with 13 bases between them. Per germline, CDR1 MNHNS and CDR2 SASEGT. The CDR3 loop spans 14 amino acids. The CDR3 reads CASSGGRTTYGYTF. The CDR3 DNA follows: TGTGCCAGCAGTGGTGGCAGGACCACCTATGGCTACACCTTC.

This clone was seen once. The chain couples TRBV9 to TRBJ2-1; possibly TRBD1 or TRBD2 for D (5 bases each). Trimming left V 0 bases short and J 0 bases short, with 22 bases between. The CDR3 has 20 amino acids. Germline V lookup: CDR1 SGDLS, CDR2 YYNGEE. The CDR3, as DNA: TGTGCCAGCAGCGTAGGGGACCATGGGGTAGCGAGTAGCTCCTACAATGAGCAGTTCTTC. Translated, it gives CASSVGDHGVASSSYNEQFF.

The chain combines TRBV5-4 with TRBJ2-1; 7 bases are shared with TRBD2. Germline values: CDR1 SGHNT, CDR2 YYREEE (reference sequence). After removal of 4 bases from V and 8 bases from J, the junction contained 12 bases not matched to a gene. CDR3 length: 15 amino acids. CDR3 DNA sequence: TGTGCCAGCAGCCACAAGGCGGGAGTGCTCGATGAGCAGTTCTTC. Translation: CASSHKAGVLDEQFF.

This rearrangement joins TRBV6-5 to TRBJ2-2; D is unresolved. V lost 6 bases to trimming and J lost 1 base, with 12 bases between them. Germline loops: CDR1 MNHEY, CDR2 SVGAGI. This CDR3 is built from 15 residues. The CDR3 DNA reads TGTGCCAGCAGAGAACAGCACTTGAACACCGGGGAGCTGTTTTTT. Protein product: CASREQHLNTGELFF.

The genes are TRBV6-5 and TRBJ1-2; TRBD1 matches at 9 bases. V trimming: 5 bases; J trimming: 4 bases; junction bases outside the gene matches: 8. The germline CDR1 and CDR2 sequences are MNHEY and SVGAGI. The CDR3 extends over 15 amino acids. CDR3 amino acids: CASSTTGGSAYGYTF. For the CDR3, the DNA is TGTGCCAGCAGTACGACAGGGGGTTCTGCCTATGGCTACACCTTC.

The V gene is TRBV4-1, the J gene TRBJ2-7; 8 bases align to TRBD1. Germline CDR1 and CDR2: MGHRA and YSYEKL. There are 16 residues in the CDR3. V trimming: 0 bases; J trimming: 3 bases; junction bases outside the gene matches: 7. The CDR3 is CASSQDPRTGNYEQYF. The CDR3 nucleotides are TGCGCCAGCAGCCAAGACCCCCGGACAGGGAACTACGAGCAGTACTTC.

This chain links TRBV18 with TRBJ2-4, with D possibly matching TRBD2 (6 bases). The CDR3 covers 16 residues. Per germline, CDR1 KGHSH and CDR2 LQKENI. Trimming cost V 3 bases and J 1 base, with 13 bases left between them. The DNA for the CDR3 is TGTGCCAGCTCACCGATTGCGGGAAATGCCAAAAACATTCAGTACTTC. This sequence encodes CASSPIAGNAKNIQYF.

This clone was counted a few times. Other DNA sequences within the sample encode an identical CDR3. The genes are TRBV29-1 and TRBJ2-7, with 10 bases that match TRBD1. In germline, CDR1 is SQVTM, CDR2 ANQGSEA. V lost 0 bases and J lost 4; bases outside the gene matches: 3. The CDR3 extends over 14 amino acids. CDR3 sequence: CSVEEGDRGYEQYF. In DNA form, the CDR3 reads TGCAGCGTTGAAGAGGGGGACAGGGGATACGAGCAGTACTTC.